The clone carrying this T cell receptor beta chain was counted many times. Antigen: not known. This record belongs to a study of breast tumors, draining lymph nodes, adjacent tissues. Study-wide points: Luminal-like breast cancer showed significantly greater tumor-nontumor repertoire similarity than basal-like breast cancer did. Tumors had less TCR diversity than lymph nodes, more than nontumor tissue. That most tumor T cells come from lymph nodes remained unproven.

Each CDR3 protein gets one entry after TCRdb re-called the multiplex PCR reads with MiXCR. The sample lists under 150,000 distinct CDR3 sequences; approximately 20% were seen once. Breast cancer patients provided tissue from their axillary draining lymph nodes. The V gene end was trimmed by 8 bases and the J gene end by 6 bases; junction bases not matched to a gene: 12. The CDR3 is 14 amino acids. The V gene's germline CDR1 is SQVTM and CDR2 ANQGSEA. This chain connects TRBV29-1 to TRBJ2-1; 8 nucleotides line up with TRBD1. Material: axillary lymph node tissue. The origin of this receptor is a female donor with breast cancer. Some clones in this sample may be carry-over from other donors' samples. DNA of the CDR3: TGCAGCTCAAGGACAGGGACCTCTCCCAATGAGCAGTTCTTC. Residues: CSSRTGTSPNEQFF.